The clone carrying this TCR beta chain was observed at least ten times. The antigen remains unidentified. This CDR3 contains 19 residues. J gave up 5 bases and V 0 bases, and 9 bases lay outside the gene matches. From germline, CDR1 is MNHNY and CDR2 SVGAGI (reference sequence). The data stem from a study of regulatory T cells in long-lasting Graves disease. Building of the TCR beta libraries involved iRepertoire HTBI primers and Arm-PCR of CDR3 regions. One entry per CDR3 protein results from TCRdb running MiXCR on the multiplex PCR reads. This sample carries roughly 420,000 distinct CDR3 sequences, roughly 17% of them seen once, and the ten largest clones take about 10%. As for time point: newly diagnosed GD, antithyroid drugs for less than 3 months. The TCR library was prepared using RNA isolated from PBMCs. General study findings and limits: Persistent disease showed a preference for TRBV28, TRBJ1-2 and TRBJ2-5. TCR diversity was lower in persistent Graves' patients (versus newly diagnosed ones).

These same data were also listed under a study on T cells in Graves' hyperthyroidism and ophthalmopathy. Turning to that study: An absence of ophthalmopathy progression within 18 months meant stable Graves' hyperthyroidism. The HTBI primer set served for first-round RT-PCR of the TCR CDR3.

The J gene is TRBJ2-1, the V gene TRBV6-6; 14 bases agree with TRBD2. The sequence was collected from a woman in her thirties with Graves disease. Sequencing was performed on peripheral blood mononuclear cells (PBMCs), taken at new diagnosis, from a patient treated with antithyroid drugs. CDR3 nucleotide sequence: TGTGCCAGCAGTTACTCGACTAGCGGGAGGGCCGGATGGGACAATGAGCAGTTCTTC. This encodes CASSYSTSGRAGWDNEQFF.